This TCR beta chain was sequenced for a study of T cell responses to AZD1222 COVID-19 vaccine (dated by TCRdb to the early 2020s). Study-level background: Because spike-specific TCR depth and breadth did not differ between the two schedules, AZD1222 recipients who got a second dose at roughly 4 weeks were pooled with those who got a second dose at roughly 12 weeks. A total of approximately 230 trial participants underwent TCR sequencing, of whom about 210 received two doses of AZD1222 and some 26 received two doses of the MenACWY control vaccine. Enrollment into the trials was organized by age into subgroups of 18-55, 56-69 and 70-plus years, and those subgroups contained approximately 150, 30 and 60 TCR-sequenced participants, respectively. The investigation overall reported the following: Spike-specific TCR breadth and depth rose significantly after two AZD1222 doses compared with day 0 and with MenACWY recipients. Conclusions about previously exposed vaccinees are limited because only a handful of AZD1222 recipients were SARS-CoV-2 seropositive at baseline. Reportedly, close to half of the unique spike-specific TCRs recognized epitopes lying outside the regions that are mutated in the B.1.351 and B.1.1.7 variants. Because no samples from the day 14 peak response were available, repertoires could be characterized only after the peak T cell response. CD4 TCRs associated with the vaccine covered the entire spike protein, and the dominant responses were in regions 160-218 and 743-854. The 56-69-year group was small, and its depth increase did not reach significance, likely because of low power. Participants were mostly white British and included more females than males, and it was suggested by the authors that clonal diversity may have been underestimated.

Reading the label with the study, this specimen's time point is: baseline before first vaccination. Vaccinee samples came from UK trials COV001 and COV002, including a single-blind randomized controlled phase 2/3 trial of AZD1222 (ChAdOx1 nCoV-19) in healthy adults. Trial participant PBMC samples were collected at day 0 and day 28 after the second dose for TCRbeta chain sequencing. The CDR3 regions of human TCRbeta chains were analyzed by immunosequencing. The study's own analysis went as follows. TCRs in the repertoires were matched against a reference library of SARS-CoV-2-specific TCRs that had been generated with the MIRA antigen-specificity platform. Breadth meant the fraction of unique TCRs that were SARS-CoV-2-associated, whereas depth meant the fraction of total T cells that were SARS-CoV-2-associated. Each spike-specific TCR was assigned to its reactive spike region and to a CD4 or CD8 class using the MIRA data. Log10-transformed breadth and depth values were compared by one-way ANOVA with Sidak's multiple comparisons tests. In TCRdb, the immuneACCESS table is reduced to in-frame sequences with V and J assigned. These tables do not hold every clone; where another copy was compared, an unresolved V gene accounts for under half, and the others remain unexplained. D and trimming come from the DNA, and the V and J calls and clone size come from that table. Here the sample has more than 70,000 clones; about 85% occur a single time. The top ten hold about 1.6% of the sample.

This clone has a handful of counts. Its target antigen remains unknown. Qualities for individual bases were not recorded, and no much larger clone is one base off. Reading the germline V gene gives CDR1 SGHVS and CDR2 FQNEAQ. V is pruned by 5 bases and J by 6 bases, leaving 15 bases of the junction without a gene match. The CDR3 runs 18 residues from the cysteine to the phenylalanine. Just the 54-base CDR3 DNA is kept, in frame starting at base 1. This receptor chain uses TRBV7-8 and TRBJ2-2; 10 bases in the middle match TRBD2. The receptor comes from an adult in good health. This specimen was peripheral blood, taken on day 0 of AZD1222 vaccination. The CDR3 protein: CASSPVALLGLAPGELFF. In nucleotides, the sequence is TGTGCCAGCAGCCCCGTCGCCCTACTGGGACTAGCGCCCGGGGAGCTGTTTTTT.